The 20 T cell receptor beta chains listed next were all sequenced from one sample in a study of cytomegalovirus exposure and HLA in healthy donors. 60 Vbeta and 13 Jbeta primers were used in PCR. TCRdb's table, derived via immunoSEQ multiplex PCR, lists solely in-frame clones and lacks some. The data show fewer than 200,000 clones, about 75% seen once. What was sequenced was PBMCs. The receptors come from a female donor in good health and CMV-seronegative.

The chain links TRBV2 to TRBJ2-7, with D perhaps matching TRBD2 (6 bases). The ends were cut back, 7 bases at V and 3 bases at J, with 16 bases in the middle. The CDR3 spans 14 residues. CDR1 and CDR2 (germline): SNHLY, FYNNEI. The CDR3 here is CASNQIAESYEQYF. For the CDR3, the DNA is TGTGCCAGCAATCAAATAGCGGAGAGCTACGAGCAGTACTTC.

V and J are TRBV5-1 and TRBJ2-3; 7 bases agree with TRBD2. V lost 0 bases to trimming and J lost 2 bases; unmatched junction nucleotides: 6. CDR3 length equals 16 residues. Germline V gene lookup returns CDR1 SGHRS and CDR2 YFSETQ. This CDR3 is CASSLAVGTTTDTQYF. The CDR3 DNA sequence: TGCGCCAGCAGCTTGGCCGTAGGGACTACCACAGATACGCAGTATTTT. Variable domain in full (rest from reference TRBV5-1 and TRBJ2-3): KAGVTQTPRYLIKTRGQQVTLSCSPISGHRSVSWYQQTPGQGLQFLFEYFSETQRNKGNFPGRFSGRQFSNSRSEMNVSTLELGDSALYLCASSLAVGTTTDTQYFGPGTRLTVL.

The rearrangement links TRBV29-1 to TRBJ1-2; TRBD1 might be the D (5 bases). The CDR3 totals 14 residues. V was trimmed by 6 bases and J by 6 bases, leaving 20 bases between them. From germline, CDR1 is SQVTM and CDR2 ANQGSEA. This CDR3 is CSVPAGLTPHGYTF. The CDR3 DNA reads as TGCAGCGTCCCGGCAGGGCTTACCCCACATGGCTACACCTTC. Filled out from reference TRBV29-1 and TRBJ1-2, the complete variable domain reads SAVISQKPSRDICQRGTSLTIQCQVDSQVTMMFWYRQQPGQSLTLIATANQGSEATYESGFVIDKFPISRPNLTFSTLTVSNMSPEDSSIYLCSVPAGLTPHGYTFGSGTRLTVV.

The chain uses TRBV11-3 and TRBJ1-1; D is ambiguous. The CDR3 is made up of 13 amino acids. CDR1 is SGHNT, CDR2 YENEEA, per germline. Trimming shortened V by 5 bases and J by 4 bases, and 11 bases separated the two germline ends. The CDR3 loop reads CASSTRWGTEAFF. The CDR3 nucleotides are TGTGCCAGCAGCACTAGGTGGGGCACTGAAGCTTTCTTT.

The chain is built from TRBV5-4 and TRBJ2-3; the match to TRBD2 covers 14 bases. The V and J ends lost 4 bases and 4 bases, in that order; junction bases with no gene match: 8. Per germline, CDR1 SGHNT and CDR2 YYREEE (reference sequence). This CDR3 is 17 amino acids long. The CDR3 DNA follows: TGTGCCAGCAGCAGGGGACTAGCGGGGGCGGTCCCAGATACGCAGTATTTT. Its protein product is CASSRGLAGAVPDTQYF.

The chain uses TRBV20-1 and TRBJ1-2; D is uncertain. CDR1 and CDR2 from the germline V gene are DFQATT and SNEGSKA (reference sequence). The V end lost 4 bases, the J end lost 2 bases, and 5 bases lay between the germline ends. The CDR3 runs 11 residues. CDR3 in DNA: TGCAGTGCTAACAGAAACTATGGCTACACCTTC. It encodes CSANRNYGYTF.

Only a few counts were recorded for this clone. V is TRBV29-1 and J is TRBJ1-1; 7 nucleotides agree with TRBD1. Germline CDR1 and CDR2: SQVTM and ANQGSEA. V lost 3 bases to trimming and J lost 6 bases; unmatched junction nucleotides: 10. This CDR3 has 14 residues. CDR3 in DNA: TGCAGCGTTGACCCCGACAGGGCTCGGGCTGAAGCTTTCTTT. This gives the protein CSVDPDRARAEAFF.

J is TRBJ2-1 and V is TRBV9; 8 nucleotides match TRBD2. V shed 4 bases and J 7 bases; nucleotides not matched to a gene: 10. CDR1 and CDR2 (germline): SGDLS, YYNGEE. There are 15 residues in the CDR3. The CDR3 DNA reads TGTGCCAGCAGCTTCCAAGCGGGGGCGGGGAATGAGCAGTTCTTC. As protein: CASSFQAGAGNEQFF.

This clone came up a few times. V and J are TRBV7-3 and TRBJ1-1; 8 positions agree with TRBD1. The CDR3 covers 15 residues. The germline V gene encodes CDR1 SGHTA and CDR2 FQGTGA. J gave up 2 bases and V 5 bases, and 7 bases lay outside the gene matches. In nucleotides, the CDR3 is TGTGCCAGCAGCAAACAGGGGGGAATCAACACTGAAGCTTTCTTT. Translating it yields CASSKQGGINTEAFF. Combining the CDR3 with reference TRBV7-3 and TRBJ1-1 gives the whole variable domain GAGVSQTPSNKVTEKGKYVELRCDPISGHTALYWYRQSLGQGPEFLIYFQGTGAADDSGLPNDRFFAVRPEGSVSTLKIQRTERGDSAVYLCASSKQGGINTEAFFGQGTRLTVV.

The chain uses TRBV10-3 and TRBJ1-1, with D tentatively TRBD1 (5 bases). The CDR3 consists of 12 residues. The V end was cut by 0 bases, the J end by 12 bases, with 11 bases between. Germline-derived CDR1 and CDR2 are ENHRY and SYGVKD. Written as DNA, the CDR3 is TGTGCCATCAGTGAGTCCCGGCAGGGCACTTTCTTT. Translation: CAISESRQGTFF.

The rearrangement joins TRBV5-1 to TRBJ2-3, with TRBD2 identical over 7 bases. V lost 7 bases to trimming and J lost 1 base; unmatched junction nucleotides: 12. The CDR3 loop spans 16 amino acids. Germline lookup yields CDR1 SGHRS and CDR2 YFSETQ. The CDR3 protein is CASYEGAGAGTDTQYF. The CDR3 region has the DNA TGCGCCAGCTACGAAGGGGCGGGAGCGGGCACAGATACGCAGTATTTT.

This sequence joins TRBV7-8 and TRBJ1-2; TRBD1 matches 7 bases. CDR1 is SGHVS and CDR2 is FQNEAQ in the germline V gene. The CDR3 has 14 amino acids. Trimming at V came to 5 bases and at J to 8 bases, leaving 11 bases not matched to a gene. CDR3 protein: CASSPQGQSGGYTF. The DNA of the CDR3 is TGTGCCAGCAGCCCGCAGGGACAGTCAGGCGGCTACACCTTC.

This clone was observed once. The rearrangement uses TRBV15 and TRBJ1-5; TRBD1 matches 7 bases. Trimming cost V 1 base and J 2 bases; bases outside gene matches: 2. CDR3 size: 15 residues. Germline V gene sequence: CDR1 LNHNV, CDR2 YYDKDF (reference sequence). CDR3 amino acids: CATSRAGTGNQPQHF. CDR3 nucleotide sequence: TGTGCCACCAGCAGAGCTGGGACAGGCAATCAGCCCCAGCATTTT.

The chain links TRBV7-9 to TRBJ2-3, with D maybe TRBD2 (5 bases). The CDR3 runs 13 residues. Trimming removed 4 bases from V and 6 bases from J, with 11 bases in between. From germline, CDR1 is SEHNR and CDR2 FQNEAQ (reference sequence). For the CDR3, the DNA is TGTGCCAGCAGCTCGATAACTAGTGATACGCAGTATTTT. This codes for CASSSITSDTQYF.

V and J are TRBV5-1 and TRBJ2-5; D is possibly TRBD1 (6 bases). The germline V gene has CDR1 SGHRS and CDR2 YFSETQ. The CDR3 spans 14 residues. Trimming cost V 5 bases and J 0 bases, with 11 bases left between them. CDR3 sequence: CASRQGFNQETQYF. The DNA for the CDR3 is TGCGCCAGCAGACAGGGATTTAACCAAGAGACCCAGTACTTC.

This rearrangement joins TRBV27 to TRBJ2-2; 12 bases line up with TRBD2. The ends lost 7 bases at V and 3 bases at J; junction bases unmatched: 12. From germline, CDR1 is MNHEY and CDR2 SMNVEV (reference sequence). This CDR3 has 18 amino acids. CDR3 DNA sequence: TGTGCCAGCACCCCAAGTCTGGGGACTAGCGGGTACACCGGGGAGCTGTTTTTT. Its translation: CASTPSLGTSGYTGELFF.

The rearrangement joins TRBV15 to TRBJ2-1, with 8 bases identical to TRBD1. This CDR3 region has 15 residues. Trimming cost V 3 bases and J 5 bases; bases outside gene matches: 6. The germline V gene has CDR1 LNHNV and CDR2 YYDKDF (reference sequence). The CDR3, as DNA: TGTGCCACCAGCAGCGGACAGGGTTGGGACAATGAGCAGTTCTTC. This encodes CATSSGQGWDNEQFF.

CDR3 sequence: CASSKSGGSLETQYF. The CDR3 DNA sequence: TGTGCCAGCAGTAAAAGCGGGGGATCCTTGGAGACCCAGTACTTC. The chain carries TRBV6-1 and TRBJ2-5; 8 nucleotides line up with TRBD2. Germline CDR1 reads MNHNS; CDR2 reads SASEGT. V trimming: 5 bases; J trimming: 5 bases; junction bases outside the gene matches: 10. This CDR3 comprises 15 residues.

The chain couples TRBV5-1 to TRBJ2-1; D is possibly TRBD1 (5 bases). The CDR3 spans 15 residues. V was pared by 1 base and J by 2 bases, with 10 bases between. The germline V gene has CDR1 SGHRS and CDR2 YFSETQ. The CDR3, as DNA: TGCGCCAGCAGCTTGCAGGGATCCACCTACAATGAGCAGTTCTTC. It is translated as CASSLQGSTYNEQFF.

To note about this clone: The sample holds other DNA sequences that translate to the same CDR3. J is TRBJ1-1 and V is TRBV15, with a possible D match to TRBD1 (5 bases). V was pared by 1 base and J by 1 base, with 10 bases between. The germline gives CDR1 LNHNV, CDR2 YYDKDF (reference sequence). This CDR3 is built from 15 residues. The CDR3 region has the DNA TGTGCCACCAGCAGAGGCGGGACGGGGAACACTGAAGCTTTCTTT. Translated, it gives CATSRGGTGNTEAFF.